This is a list of T cell receptor beta chains from one sample in a study of shared clonotypes between healthy human individuals. Only in-frame clones appear in the TCRdb table, and some are missing; sequencing was by immunoSEQ multiplex PCR. The data contain about 2 million clones, 85% to 95% of them seen just once; the ten biggest clones take up 0.13%. The material sequenced was naive CD4+ T cells sorted from blood. The receptor set was obtained from a man aged 18-30 years in good health. CDR3s include the opening cysteine and the closing phenylalanine or tryptophan. The D gene is left open where the match is weak. Some rows have no size entry. The others give once, few or many, or a class for an expanded clone.

16,TRBJ2-7,TRBV5-1,.,.,TGCGCCAGCAGCTTGGACCTCGCGAGCTCCTCCTACGAGCAGTACTTC,CASSLDLASSSYEQYF
19,TRBJ1-5,TRBV12-1,.,.,TGTGCCAGCAGCTTTGAGTTTATTGGCCGGGACATTAGCAATCAGCCCCAGCATTTT,CASSFEFIGRDISNQPQHF
16,TRBJ2-3,TRBV30,.,once,TGTGCCTGGAGTGTTTCGGGTACGGGCAGTAAAGATACGCAGTATTTT,CAWSVSGTGSKDTQYF
15,TRBJ2-5,TRBV30,.,once,TGTGCCTGGAGAAACCTCGGGGCCAATCAAGAGACCCAGTACTTC,CAWRNLGANQETQYF
14,TRBJ2-7,TRBV7-9,.,.,TGTGCCAGCAGCCTAGGAACCCAGGGAGTCGAGCAGTACTTC,CASSLGTQGVEQYF
16,TRBJ1-3,TRBV30,.,.,TGTGCCTGGGGGTCTTGGGGGCGCGGCTCTGGAAACACCATATATTTT,CAWGSWGRGSGNTIYF
14,TRBJ1-1,TRBV7-2,.,.,TGTGCCAGCAGCTTAGGTGTCCCGAACACTGAAGCTTTCTTT,CASSLGVPNTEAFF
13,TRBJ2-5,TRBV15,.,.,TGTGCCACCAGCAGAGATCAGGCGGAGACCCAGTACTTC,CATSRDQAETQYF
15,TRBJ2-7,TRBV10-2,TRBD1,.,TGCGCCAGCACACCAGACAGGGGCCAACGACGGGAGCAGTACTTC,CASTPDRGQRREQYF
17,TRBJ1-6,TRBV30,.,.,TGTGCCTGGAAGGGTGGGGATAAACCCGCCTATAATTCACCCCTCCACTTT,CAWKGGDKPAYNSPLHF
14,TRBJ1-6,TRBV2,.,.,TGTGCCAGCAGGAAGGAAGGGAATAATTCACCCCTCCACTTT,CASRKEGNNSPLHF
11,TRBJ2-5,TRBV27,.,once,TGTGCCAGCAGTTTCCAGGAGACCCAGTACTTC,CASSFQETQYF
14,TRBJ2-1,TRBV5-1,TRBD2,.,TGCGCCAGCAGCCCCCGGACTAGCGGGGTTGAGCAGTTCTTC,CASSPRTSGVEQFF
13,TRBJ1-1,TRBV7-2,.,.,TGTGCCAGCAGCCCAGCACCCCGGACTGAAGCTTTCTTT,CASSPAPRTEAFF
11,TRBJ1-2,TRBV30,.,.,TGTGCCTGGATACAGCCGTATGGCTACACCTTC,CAWIQPYGYTF
15,TRBJ2-1,TRBV5-1,TRBD2,.,TGCGCCAGCAGCTTGGGACTAGCGACCTACAATGAGCAGTTCTTC,CASSLGLATYNEQFF
16,TRBJ2-2,TRBV18,TRBD1,.,TGTGCCAGCTCACTTGGGACAGGGAGCGGCACCGGGGAGCTGTTTTTT,CASSLGTGSGTGELFF
15,TRBJ2-7,TRBV28,TRBD1,.,TGTGCCAGCAGTTTACGACAGGGTCTCTCCTACGAGCAGTACTTC,CASSLRQGLSYEQYF
15,TRBJ2-7,TRBV6-6,.,once,TGTGCCAGCAGTTACCCCGGGGGCGTCTCCTACGAGCAGTACTTC,CASSYPGGVSYEQYF
13,TRBJ2-1,TRBV29-1,.,.,TGCAGCGTTGAGCTGGGAGATGAACGGGAGCAGTTCTTC,CSVELGDEREQFF
19,TRBJ2-1,TRBV6-4,TRBD2,.,TGTGCCAGCAGCGACGCCCCGGGACTAGCGGGGGGATCCTACAATGAGCAGTTCTTC,CASSDAPGLAGGSYNEQFF
16,TRBJ2-1,TRBV15,.,.,TGTGCCACCAGCAGAGTAGCAGGGGAAAACTACAATGAGCAGTTCTTC,CATSRVAGENYNEQFF
14,TRBJ1-6,TRBV27,.,.,TGTGCCAGCAGGTACAGAGGGACGGATTCACCCCTCCACTTT,CASRYRGTDSPLHF
13,TRBJ2-1,TRBV2,TRBD2,.,TGTGCCAGCAGAGGGACTAGCGGCTATGAGCAGTTCTTC,CASRGTSGYEQFF
15,TRBJ2-1,TRBV6-6,.,once,TGTGCCAGCAGGGACACCCCAGTCCTATACAATGAGCAGTTCTTC,CASRDTPVLYNEQFF
13,TRBJ2-5,TRBV6-6,TRBD1,.,TGTGCCAGCACCATCGGGACAGGGACGGCCCAGTACTTC,CASTIGTGTAQYF
15,TRBJ1-1,TRBV5-1,TRBD1,.,TGCGCCAGCAGCTTTGCGGACAGGGATTACACTGAAGCTTTCTTT,CASSFADRDYTEAFF
14,TRBJ1-1,TRBV5-4,.,.,TGTGCCAGCAGCTTCGGGGGGCCCTTTACTGAAGCTTTCTTT,CASSFGGPFTEAFF
14,TRBJ2-5,TRBV2,TRBD1,.,TGTGCCAGCAGTTCCGGGACAGGGGATGAGACCCAGTACTTC,CASSSGTGDETQYF
14,TRBJ2-2,TRBV5-1,.,.,TGCGCCAGCAGCTTGAGGACTAACACCGGGGAGCTGTTTTTT,CASSLRTNTGELFF
13,TRBJ2-7,TRBV2,TRBD1,once,TGTGCCAGCAGCCGACAGGGTTACTACGAGCAGTACTTC,CASSRQGYYEQYF
13,TRBJ1-2,TRBV6-1,.,.,TGTGCCAGCAGCCCCCCGGCTAACTATGGCTACACCTTC,CASSPPANYGYTF
12,TRBJ2-7,TRBV9,.,once,TGTGCCAGCAGCAGATGGGGGTACGAGCAGTACTTC,CASSRWGYEQYF
17,TRBJ2-5,TRBV25-1,.,.,TGTGCCAGCAGTGAATTACTAGCTTTCCTGTACCAAGAGACCCAGTACTTC,CASSELLAFLYQETQYF
15,TRBJ1-4,TRBV11-2,.,.,TGTGCCAGCAGACACGTGGGGGGGAAGGATGAAAAACTGTTTTTT,CASRHVGGKDEKLFF
19,TRBJ2-7,TRBV9,TRBD2,.,TGTGCCAGCAGCGTACAGAGAGGGACTAGCGGGGGTTCCTCCTACGAGCAGTACTTC,CASSVQRGTSGGSSYEQYF
12,TRBJ2-7,TRBV28,.,.,TGTGCCAGCAGTTCTTGGGGGTCCGAGCAGTACTTC,CASSSWGSEQYF
12,TRBJ2-3,TRBV10-1,.,.,TGCGCCAGGCCAGGGAGCACAGATACGCAGTATTTT,CARPGSTDTQYF
16,TRBJ1-3,TRBV10-1,TRBD1,few,TGCGCCAGCAGTGAGTCCAGGACAGGTAGTGGAAACACCATATATTTT,CASSESRTGSGNTIYF
14,TRBJ2-7,TRBV11-2,.,.,TGTGCCAGCAGCCCATCGGGGGGCCCCTACGAGCAGTACTTC,CASSPSGGPYEQYF
14,TRBJ1-5,TRBV28,.,.,TGTGCCAGCAGTTCCCCCGGGGGTAATCAGCCCCAGCATTTT,CASSSPGGNQPQHF
14,TRBJ1-5,TRBV4-1,.,.,TGCGCCAGCAGCCAAGAACCAGGATATCAGCCCCAGCATTTT,CASSQEPGYQPQHF
14,TRBJ2-3,TRBV9,.,.,TGTGCCAGCAGCCCTATAGCCGGCACAGATACGCAGTATTTT,CASSPIAGTDTQYF
16,TRBJ2-7,TRBV5-1,.,.,TGCGCCAGCAGCTTCTATCCCGGGACTGGGGTCTACGAGCAGTACTTC,CASSFYPGTGVYEQYF
16,TRBJ1-1,TRBV30,TRBD1,.,TGTGCCTGGAGTCCTATAAGACAGGGGGGAAACACTGAAGCTTTCTTT,CAWSPIRQGGNTEAFF
14,TRBJ2-7,TRBV7-2,.,.,TGTGCCAGCAGCTTCGAGCGGAGCTCCTACGAGCAGTACTTC,CASSFERSSYEQYF
13,TRBJ1-5,TRBV6-5,.,few,TGTGCCAGCAGTTTATACAGGGATCAGCCCCAGCATTTT,CASSLYRDQPQHF
13,TRBJ1-2,TRBV2,.,.,TGTGCCAGCAGTACAGGGTCCAACTATGGCTACACCTTC,CASSTGSNYGYTF
14,TRBJ2-1,TRBV10-3,TRBD2,.,TGTGCCACCAGAGGACTAGCAGTTTACAATGAGCAGTTCTTC,CATRGLAVYNEQFF
14,TRBJ2-1,TRBV28,TRBD2,.,TGTGCCAGCAGTCCTGGGGGGACTAGCAATGAGCAGTTCTTC,CASSPGGTSNEQFF
15,TRBJ2-2,TRBV9,TRBD1,once,TGTGCCAGCAGCCCTCGTGAGGGGGCGTTCGGGGAGCTGTTTTTT,CASSPREGAFGELFF
14,TRBJ1-6,TRBV7-3,TRBD1,once,TGTGCCAGCAGCGAGGGACAGGGGAATTCACCCCTCCACTTT,CASSEGQGNSPLHF
14,TRBJ1-6,TRBV14,.,.,TGTGCCAGCAGCCTCCGGACGGGACATTCACCCCTCCACTTT,CASSLRTGHSPLHF
16,TRBJ2-3,TRBV4-1,.,.,TGCGCCAGCAGCCAAGTTTCAGGGGCTAGCACAGATACGCAGTATTTT,CASSQVSGASTDTQYF
14,TRBJ1-2,TRBV19,TRBD1,.,TGTGCCAGTAACTATGACAGGGGAATCTATGGCTACACCTTC,CASNYDRGIYGYTF
15,TRBJ1-2,TRBV11-2,TRBD1,.,TGTGCCAGCAGCTTAGCCCAATCCGGGACAGAGGGCTACACCTTC,CASSLAQSGTEGYTF
16,TRBJ1-2,TRBV6-1,TRBD1,.,TGTGCCAGCAGTGGCCAGACAGGGTCCGCCTACTATGGCTACACCTTC,CASSGQTGSAYYGYTF
12,TRBJ2-7,TRBV5-6,.,.,TGTGCCAGCAGCTTGGGAAACTACGAGCAGTACTTC,CASSLGNYEQYF
15,TRBJ2-2,TRBV6-6,TRBD1,.,TGTGCCAGCAGCGCACCGGGACAGGGCACCGGGGAGCTGTTTTTT,CASSAPGQGTGELFF